What follows is one TCR beta chain and its context. This clonotype has ten or more counts. Its antigen remains unidentified. Qualities for individual bases were not recorded, and no much larger clone is one base off. Counted from cysteine to phenylalanine, this CDR3 has 13 amino acids. Left in the record is the CDR3 DNA by itself, 39 bases read in frame from the first base. Taken from the germline V gene, the CDR1 and CDR2 loops are SGHVS and FNYEAQ. V is shortened by 5 bases, J by 2 bases, and the region joining them spans 8 bases. The TCR beta CDR3 regions were amplified from RNA transcripts. The TCR CDR3 was subjected to a first round of RT-PCR using the HTBI primer set and the Qiagen OneStep RT-PCR kit. Libraries were constructed in a second round of multiplex PCR, after which size selection and purification were carried out. Sequencing of the libraries was done on an Illumina HiSeq2000 using paired-end 100 bp reads. The authors' analysis ran thus. SOAPnuke was used to process the raw data, removing reads that contained adapters or uncalled bases, had a mean Phred below 15, or lacked an exact match to the constant primer or identifier. COPE v1.2.5 was used to merge high-quality paired reads, and clonotypes were defined as unique nucleotide sequences. Clonotypes were aligned to IMGT TRBV, TRBD and TRBJ reference segments using MiTCR v1.1. The analysis included only V-J combinations with a frequency above 0.0001, which together covered 99% to 99.2% of the repertoires. The TCS score was defined as the ratio of F50 (clonal expansion) to E x V (chaos), calculated using BLOSUM62-based TCRdist between CDR3 peptides within each V-J. Welch's t-statistics and random forest reduced fewer than 550 V-J features to about 12, which were used in a naive Bayes classifier (R e1071). The public sequencing data were trimmed at Q25 with fastp and processed into clonotypes with MiXCR by TCRdb, which kept only in-frame beta chains. When rows share a CDR3 protein, they turn into one entry using the most common DNA and genes. V and J calls and clone size were set by TCRdb, not the authors. The sample includes approximately 210,000 distinct CDR3 sequences, with more than 15% observed a single time. Around 50% of the sample lies in the top ten.

A patient counted as having stable Graves' hyperthyroidism if no progression to ophthalmopathy occurred over 18 months of follow-up. The hyperthyroidism patients were between 18 and 65 years old and newly diagnosed, with a disease duration of less than 2 months. Exclusion was applied to patients with uncontrolled infections, other autoimmune diseases, pregnancy or lactation. Diagnoses were based on clinical symptoms, serum thyroxine and TRAb, thyroid ultrasound and orbital computed tomography. PBMCs were isolated from about 9 ml of fresh peripheral blood by Ficoll-Paque density gradient centrifugation. Total RNA was extracted using Trizol reagent, and RNA quality was assessed on an Agilent 2100 Bioanalyzer. This entry belongs to a study of T cells in Graves' hyperthyroidism and ophthalmopathy (dated by TCRdb to the late 2010s). Background for the entire study: Peripheral blood samples were taken at the time of initial diagnosis, prior to any treatment. Whether ophthalmopathy could be predicted prospectively was tested in an independent validation cohort made up of 18 to 20 hyperthyroidism patients plus 17 patients who later progressed to ophthalmopathy. In roughly six Graves' hyperthyroidism patients, the study also compared T-cell repertoires from thyroid tissue with T-cell repertoires from blood. The paper describes TCR Vbeta CDR3 sequencing of around 130 peripheral blood samples, made up of about 40 ophthalmopathy patients, some 76 hyperthyroidism patients and approximately 17 progressor patients. To identify TCR V-J signatures that set the groups apart, the researchers used a discovery cohort of about a hundred patients, made up of under 45 with Graves' ophthalmopathy and 57 with stable Graves' hyperthyroidism. Once sampling was done, hyperthyroidism patients were given methimazole at a starting dose of 30 mg daily, whereas ophthalmopathy patients were given high-dose intravenous methylprednisolone. The roughly 99 discovery patients were divided at random into training and test sets in a 7:3 ratio. Study-wide conclusions, independent of this receptor: A 13 V-J signature model separated ophthalmopathy from stable hyperthyroidism, with 87.88% sensitivity and 81.08% specificity in cross-validation and 80%/75% in testing. Most expanded thyroid clonotypes (frequency above 0.001) were also detected in blood, a finding suggesting that blood repertoires may reflect thyroid immune responses. In validation, the model predicted progression to ophthalmopathy with 55% to 71% sensitivity and about 72% specificity, a median of about 6 months before onset. Sample size was not statistically predetermined, and blinding of investigators to group allocation was not performed.

The clonotype originates from a man aged 45-60 years with Graves' hyperthyroidism. In this chain, TRBV7-6 is recombined with TRBJ2-3; the D segment cannot be called with confidence. The specimen sequenced was blood. The CDR3 amino acid sequence is: CASSPRPTDTQYF. The sequence in DNA is TGTGCCAGCAGCCCCCGTCCCACAGATACGCAGTATTTT.